This T cell receptor beta chain was captured in a study of blood T cell repertoires in COVID-19. Overall study context: COVID-19 samples collected from the United States, Italy and Spain covered acute and convalescent phases. In each case, the material was cDNA or gDNA derived from T cells, B-cell-depleted T cells, or PBMCs.

Assay: immunoSEQ multiplex PCR; the TCRdb copy retains only in-frame clones and omits some. The table shows 50,000 to 60,000 clones, with about 89% occurring only once. The length of the CDR3 is 15 residues. Germline V gene data show CDR1 as MNHEY and CDR2 as SVGAGI. J lost 3 bases, V lost 5 bases, and 10 bases had no gene match. The gene calls are TRBV6-5 and TRBJ2-7; 7 bases map to TRBD1. The receptor was derived from a man aged 55 to 70 with acute or convalescent COVID-19. What was sequenced was peripheral blood. The CDR3 region is CASSRDRIAYYEQYF. The CDR3 DNA sequence: TGTGCCAGCAGTCGGGACAGAATAGCCTACTACGAGCAGTACTTC.